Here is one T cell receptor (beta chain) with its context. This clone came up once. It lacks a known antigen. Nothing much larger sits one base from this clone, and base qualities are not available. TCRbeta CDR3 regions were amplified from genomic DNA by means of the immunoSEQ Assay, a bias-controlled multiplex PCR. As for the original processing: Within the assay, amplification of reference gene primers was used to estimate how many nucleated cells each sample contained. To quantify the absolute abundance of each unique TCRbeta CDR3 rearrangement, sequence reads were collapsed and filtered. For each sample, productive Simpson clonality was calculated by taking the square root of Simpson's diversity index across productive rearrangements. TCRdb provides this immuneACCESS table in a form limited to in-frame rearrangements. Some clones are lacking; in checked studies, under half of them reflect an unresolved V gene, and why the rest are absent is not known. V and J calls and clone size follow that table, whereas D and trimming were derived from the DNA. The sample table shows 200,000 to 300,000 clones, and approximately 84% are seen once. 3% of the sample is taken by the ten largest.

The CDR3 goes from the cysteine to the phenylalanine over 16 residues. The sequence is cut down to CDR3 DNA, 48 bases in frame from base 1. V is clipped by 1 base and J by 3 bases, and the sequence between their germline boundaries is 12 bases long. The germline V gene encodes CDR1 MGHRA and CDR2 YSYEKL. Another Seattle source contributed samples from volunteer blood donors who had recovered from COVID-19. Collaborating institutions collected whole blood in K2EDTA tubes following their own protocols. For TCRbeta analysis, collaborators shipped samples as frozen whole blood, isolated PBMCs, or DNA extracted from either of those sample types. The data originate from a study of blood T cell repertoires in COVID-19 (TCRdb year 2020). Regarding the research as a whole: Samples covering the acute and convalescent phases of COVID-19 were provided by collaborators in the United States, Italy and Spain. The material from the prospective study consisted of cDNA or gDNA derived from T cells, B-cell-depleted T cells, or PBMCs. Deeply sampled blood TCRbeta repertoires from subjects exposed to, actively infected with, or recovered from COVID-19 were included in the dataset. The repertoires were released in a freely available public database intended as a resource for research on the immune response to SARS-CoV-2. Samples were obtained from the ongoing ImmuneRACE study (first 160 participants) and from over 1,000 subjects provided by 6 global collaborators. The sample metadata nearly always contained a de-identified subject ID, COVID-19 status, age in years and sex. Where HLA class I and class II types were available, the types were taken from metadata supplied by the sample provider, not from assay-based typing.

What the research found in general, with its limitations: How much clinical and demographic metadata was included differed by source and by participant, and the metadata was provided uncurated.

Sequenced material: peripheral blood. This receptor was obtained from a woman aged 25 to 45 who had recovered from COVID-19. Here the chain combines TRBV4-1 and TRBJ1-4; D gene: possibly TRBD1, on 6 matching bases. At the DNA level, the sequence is TGCGCCAGCAGCCAAGTTAACAGGGAGCCTAATGAAAAACTGTTTTTT. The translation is CASSQVNREPNEKLFF.